This T cell receptor (beta chain) came from a study of T cell responses to AZD1222 COVID-19 vaccine. The study, taken as a whole, reports: Increased Spike-specific TCR breadth and depth were observed after two AZD1222 doses. Along spike, vaccine-associated CD4 TCRs were found throughout, with dominance at 160-218 and 743-854. None of the repertoires were sampled until the peak T cell response had passed. Nearly half of the spike-specific TCRs reportedly recognize variant regions that carry no mutations.

Worth noting for this clone: Its specificity is unknown.

The CDR3 contains 14 residues. Trimming stripped 2 bases from V and 6 bases from J, with 13 bases between. Germline assignment: CDR1 SGHAT and CDR2 FQNNGV. Some clones are missing from TCRdb's copy, which holds only in-frame ones; the method was immunoSEQ multiplex PCR. This repertoire shows approximately 150,000 clones, around 90% found once; its top ten account for around 4%. The sequencing used peripheral blood, collected on day 0 of AZD1222 vaccination. The TCR comes from an adult in good health. This chain joins TRBV11-2 and TRBJ1-2; perhaps TRBD1 as D (6 bases). CDR3 region: CASSLRGTRDGYTF. CDR3 DNA: TGTGCCAGCAGCTTAAGGGGGACCCGGGATGGCTACACCTTC. The full variable domain, in which reference TRBV11-2 and TRBJ1-2 provide the parts outside the CDR3, is EAGVAQSPRYKIIEKRQSVAFWCNPISGHATLYWYQQILGQGPKLLIQFQNNGVVDDSQLPKDRFSAERLKGVDSTLKIQPAKLEDSAVYLCASSLRGTRDGYTFGSGTRLTVV.